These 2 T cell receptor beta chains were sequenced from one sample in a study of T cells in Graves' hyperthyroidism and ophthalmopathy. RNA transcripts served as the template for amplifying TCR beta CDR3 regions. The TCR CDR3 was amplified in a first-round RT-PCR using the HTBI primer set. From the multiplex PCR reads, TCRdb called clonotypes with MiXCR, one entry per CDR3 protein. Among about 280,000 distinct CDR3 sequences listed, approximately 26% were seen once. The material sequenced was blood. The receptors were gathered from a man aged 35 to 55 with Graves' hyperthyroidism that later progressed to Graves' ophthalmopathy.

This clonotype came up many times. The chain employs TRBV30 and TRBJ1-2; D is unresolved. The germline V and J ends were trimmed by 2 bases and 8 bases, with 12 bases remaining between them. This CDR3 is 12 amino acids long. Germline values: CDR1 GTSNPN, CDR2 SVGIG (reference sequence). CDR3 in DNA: TGTGCCTGGAGTCCCCGTGCTCGAGGCTACACCTTC. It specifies CAWSPRARGYTF.

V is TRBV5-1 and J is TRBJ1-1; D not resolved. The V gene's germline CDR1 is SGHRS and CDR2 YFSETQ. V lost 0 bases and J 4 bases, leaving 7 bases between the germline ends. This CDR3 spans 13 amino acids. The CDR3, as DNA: TGCGCCAGCAGCTTGGATAGCAGCACTGAAGCTTTCTTT. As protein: CASSLDSSTEAFF.